Listed below are T cell receptor beta chains from one sample, sequenced in a study of identical twins. From the 5' RACE reads, TCRdb called clonotypes with MiXCR, one entry per CDR3 protein. The sample records roughly 260,000 distinct CDR3 sequences, more than 13% being singletons. What was sequenced was memory (CD45RO+) T cells sorted from blood. The source is a woman aged 18-30 years in good health. CDR3s include the opening cysteine and the closing phenylalanine or tryptophan. The order of the fields is V gene, clone size, D gene, J gene, CDR3 DNA, CDR3 protein. The D gene is left open where the match is weak. Size is omitted from some rows. Given values are once, few, many or a class for expanded clones.

>TRBV3-1|few|TRBD2|TRBJ2-7
TGTGCCAGCCGCTTAGCGGGAGCTGGGAAAAACGAGCAGTACTTC
CASRLAGAGKNEQYF
>TRBV2|many|TRBD2|TRBJ2-5
TGTGCCAGCAGTAAAGCGGGGGGAGGAGGAGAGACCCAGTACTTC
CASSKAGGGGETQYF
>TRBV7-9|many|TRBD1|TRBJ2-1
TGTGCCAGCAGCTTAGCGACAGGGGGCGAAGGGGACAATGAGCAGTTCTTC
CASSLATGGEGDNEQFF
>TRBV7-2|few|.|TRBJ1-1
TGTGCCAGCAGCTCACTGGGGAGCCGAATGTTCTTT
CASSSLGSRMFF
>TRBV20-1|few|.|TRBJ1-2
TGCAGTGCCCCCCAGTTGGGTTGGGGCTATGGCTACACCTTC
CSAPQLGWGYGYTF
>TRBV25-1|few|TRBD1|TRBJ1-2
TGTGCCAGCAGCCAAACAGGGGGCTGGGGCTATGGCTACACCTTC
CASSQTGGWGYGYTF
>TRBV5-1|.|.|TRBJ1-1
TGCGCCAGCAGCCCTTCGGCGCAGCAAATCGAACCCCCTAATACGAACACTGAAGCTTTCTTT
CASSPSAQQIEPPNTNTEAFF
>TRBV3-1|few|.|TRBJ2-1
TGTGCCAGCAGCCGAGTGGTCGAGACAGGTCCCTACAATGAGCAGTTCTTC
CASSRVVETGPYNEQFF
>TRBV9|few|TRBD2|TRBJ2-1
TGTGCCAGCGGGAGGGATTACAATGAGCAGTTCTTC
CASGRDYNEQFF
>TRBV11-3|.|.|TRBJ2-6
TGTGCCAGCAGCCCCATGTCCGCAGGTGGGGCCAACGTCCTGACTTTC
CASSPMSAGGANVLTF